The sequence of this T cell receptor (beta chain) was determined in a study of cytomegalovirus exposure and HLA in healthy donors. Study-level findings and limits: High sensitivity and specificity were reportedly achieved when the classifier diagnosed cytomegalovirus status.

Amplification used 60 Vbeta primers and 13 Jbeta primers. The method was immunoSEQ multiplex PCR; TCRdb's version includes in-frame clones alone and lacks a portion of them. Seen in this sample are tens of thousands of clones; the ten most common clones hold approximately 2.1%. In the case of this clone: The antigen is unknown.

The sample consisted of PBMCs. This receptor was identified in a woman in her 40s in good health and CMV-seronegative.

This chain's CDR3 is CASSPWDRASEQYF. Here the CDR3 DNA reads TGTGCCAGCAGTCCTTGGGACAGGGCCTCCGAGCAGTACTTC. The chain employs TRBV27 and TRBJ2-7; 9 bases are a match to TRBD1. Germline trimming cut 5 bases from V and 6 bases from J; bases unmatched to any gene: 8. Germline CDR1 reads MNHEY; CDR2 reads SMNVEV (reference sequence). This CDR3 has 14 residues.